This T cell receptor (beta chain) was found in a study of control samples from healthy donors and cancer patients. Trimming took 2 bases from V and 2 from J, leaving 16 bases between them. The CDR3 loop spans 17 amino acids. In germline, CDR1 is SGDLS, CDR2 YYNGEE. This table comes from immunoSEQ multiplex PCR, and its TCRdb copy is limited to in-frame clones, with some not included. This sample has about 230,000 clones, with more than 65% found just once. In this sample, this clone turned up once. The chain carries TRBV9 and TRBJ2-2; D not resolved. The TCR was taken from a woman in her fifties or sixties with lung cancer. Sequenced sample: PBMCs. The CDR3 nucleotides are TGTGCCAGCAGCGTCCCCTCAGTGGGCTCCAACACCGGGGAGCTGTTTTTT. Protein: CASSVPSVGSNTGELFF.